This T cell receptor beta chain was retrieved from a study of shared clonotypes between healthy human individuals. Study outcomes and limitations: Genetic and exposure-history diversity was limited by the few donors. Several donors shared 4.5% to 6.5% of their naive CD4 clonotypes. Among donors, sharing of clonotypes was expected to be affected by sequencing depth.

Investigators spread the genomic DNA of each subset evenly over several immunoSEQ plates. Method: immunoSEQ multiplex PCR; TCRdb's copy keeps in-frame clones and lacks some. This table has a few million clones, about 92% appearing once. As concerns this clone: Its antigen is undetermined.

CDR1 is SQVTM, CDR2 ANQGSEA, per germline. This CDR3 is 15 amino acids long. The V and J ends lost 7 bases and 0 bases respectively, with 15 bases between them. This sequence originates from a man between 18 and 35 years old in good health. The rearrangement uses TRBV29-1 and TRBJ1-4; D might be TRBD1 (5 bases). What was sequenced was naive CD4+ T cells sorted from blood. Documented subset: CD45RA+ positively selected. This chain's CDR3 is CSAGGGDATNEKLFF. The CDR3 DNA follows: TGCAGCGCTGGAGGAGGGGATGCAACTAATGAAAAACTGTTTTTT.